Sequencing of this TCR beta chain was carried out in a study of T-cell reconstitution after alpha-beta-depleted transplantation in children. In its sample, this clonotype was seen many times. During its preparation, the TCRbeta library received unique molecular identifiers. Using its own MiXCR run on the PCR reads, TCRdb lists one record per CDR3 protein. The repertoire holds 190,000 or so distinct CDR3 sequences, with 6.5% to 7.5% as singletons. V lost 4 bases to trimming and J lost 3 bases, with 10 bases between them. The CDR3 is made up of 13 amino acids. Per germline, CDR1 SGHVS and CDR2 FQNEAQ. This sequence originates from a human donor who donated a stem cell graft to a child with Wiskott-Aldrich syndrome. V is TRBV7-8 and J is TRBJ2-7, with a weak D call TRBD2 (6 bases). The material was PBMCs from the stem cell graft donor, obtained from the stem cell graft. The CDR3 DNA is TGTGCCAGCAGCTCCCTGCGGGGCTACGAGCAGTACTTC. Amino acids: CASSSLRGYEQYF.